This T cell receptor beta chain was retrieved from a study of regulatory T cells in long-lasting Graves disease. Study summary: Duration of antithyroid drug therapy among newly diagnosed Graves' patients was under 3 months.

Time point specified: newly diagnosed GD, antithyroid drugs for less than 3 months. PBMCs provided the RNA from which the TCR library was made. The authors built TCR beta libraries using iRepertoire HTBI primers and Arm-PCR of CDR3 regions. From the multiplex PCR reads, TCRdb called clonotypes with MiXCR, one entry per CDR3 protein. Among some 330,000 distinct CDR3 sequences listed, 10% to 15% were seen once. The CDR3 spans 12 residues. From germline, CDR1 is MDHEN and CDR2 SYDVKM. V lost 6 bases and J lost 6, with 9 bases in between. This sample also belongs to another study, concerning T cells in Graves' hyperthyroidism and ophthalmopathy.

The sequence was collected from a young woman with Graves disease. The chain employs TRBV28 and TRBJ1-5; D not certain. The sequenced sample was peripheral blood mononuclear cells (PBMCs), obtained at new diagnosis, from a patient treated with antithyroid drugs. DNA for the CDR3: TGTGCCAGCAGACCCAGACGTCAGCCCCAGCATTTT. This gives the protein CASRPRRQPQHF.